Sequencing of this T cell receptor (beta chain) was carried out in a study of T-cell memory formation after mild COVID-19. TCRdb fed the 5' RACE reads into MiXCR, producing one record per CDR3 protein. The sample has 200,000 to 250,000 distinct CDR3 sequences; approximately 10% are singletons. Findings of the study overall: Day 15 to 85 contracting clones showed balanced CD4/CD8; later expanders leaned CD4+. Researchers found some responding clones in pre-infection memory, a sign that cross-reactive memory joined.

Many counts were recorded for this clonotype. Its target is not known. This clonotype was sampled from a man between 18 and 29 years old who had mild COVID-19 (a few samples of this study predate the infection). Cell type and time point are not known. Input material: PBMCs or a T cell subset sorted from them (not recorded which).

The CDR3: CASSPLWVNEQFF. The CDR3 nucleotides are TGTGCCAGCAGCCCTCTTTGGGTCAATGAGCAGTTCTTC. The V and J genes are TRBV7-2 and TRBJ2-1, with D unresolved. The CDR3 runs 13 residues. From germline, CDR1 is SGHTA and CDR2 FQGNSA. Trimming cost V 5 bases and J 6 bases, with 11 bases left between them.